The next 4 T cell receptor beta chains were all read from a single sample in a study of blood T cell repertoires in COVID-19. Assay: immunoSEQ multiplex PCR; the TCRdb copy retains only in-frame clones and omits some. The sample records about 40,000 clones, more than 75% being singletons. Sequences were obtained from peripheral blood. Receptors were obtained from an elderly man with acute or convalescent COVID-19.

The chain is built from TRBV2 and TRBJ2-1; TRBD1 matches at 7 bases. This CDR3 has 16 amino acids. Per germline, CDR1 SNHLY and CDR2 FYNNEI. The junction had 7 bases not matched to a gene; V was cut back by 2 bases and J by 3 bases. CDR3 nucleotides: TGTGCCAGCAGTGAAACAGGGGAATGGATCTACAATGAGCAGTTCTTC. Translating gives CASSETGEWIYNEQFF.

The chain couples TRBV3-1 (or the pseudogene TRBV3-2) to TRBJ2-2, with a possible D match to TRBD2 (5 bases). The CDR3 is 13 amino acids. V lost 5 bases and J 5 bases, leaving 9 bases between the germline ends. Per germline, CDR1 LGHDT and CDR2 YNNKEL (reference sequence). As DNA, the CDR3 is TGTGCCAGCAGCACGCGGACTACCGGGGAGCTGTTTTTT. Residues: CASSTRTTGELFF.

In its sample, this clone was seen once. This chain links TRBV5-5 with TRBJ2-7; 7 bases match TRBD1. Germline CDR1 SGHKS, CDR2 YYEKEE (reference sequence). The V segment lost 8 bases and the J segment 0 bases; nucleotides outside the gene matches: 5. The length of the CDR3 is 13 residues. The CDR3 spells CASTGTASYEQYF. The CDR3 bases are TGTGCCAGTACCGGGACAGCCTCCTACGAGCAGTACTTC. The variable domain in full, with the rest retrieved from reference TRBV5-5 and TRBJ2-7, is DAGVTQSPTHLIKTRGQQVTLRCSPISGHKSVSWYQQVLGQGPQFIFQYYEKEERGRGNFPDRFSARQFPNYSSELNVNALLLGDSALYLCASTGTASYEQYFGPGTRLTVT.

The V call is TRBV21-1, the J call TRBJ1-4. TRBV21-1 is termed a pseudogene. This CDR3 region has 14 residues. CDR3 in amino acids: CASSKVILNEKLFF. CDR3 DNA sequence: TGTGCCAGCAGCAAAGTTATACTTAATGAAAAACTGTTTTTT.